This is a list of T cell receptor beta chains from one sample in a study of blood T cells in healthy people across ages. TCRdb recomputed calls from the 5' RACE reads with MiXCR, one row per CDR3 protein. The sample carries some 780,000 distinct CDR3 sequences, 45% to 70% recorded once. The specimen was blood. The receptors here all came from a man aged 40-49 years in good health. Both conserved end residues are part of each CDR3. A D gene is named only where the DNA matches it firmly. Only some rows state a clone size, as once, few, many or a class for expanded clones.

TRBV5-6	TRBJ1-6	15	many	.	TGTGCCAGCAGCTTGGTCAGGGTTTCCAATTCACCCCTCCACTTT	CASSLVRVSNSPLHF
TRBV2	TRBJ1-5	14	.	.	TGTGCCAGCAGTGAAGCGGGCAGAGATCAGCCCCAGCATTTT	CASSEAGRDQPQHF
TRBV2	TRBJ2-3	16	.	TRBD2	TGTGCCAGCAGTGCCCCAGGAGGACTAGCGGGAGAGGTGCAGTATTTT	CASSAPGGLAGEVQYF
TRBV4-2	TRBJ1-1	15	.	.	TGTGCCAGCAGCCGTAGCAGCGGGGGGAGCACTGAAGCTTTCTTT	CASSRSSGGSTEAFF
TRBV9	TRBJ2-5	15	once	.	TGTGCCAGCAGCGTAGCGCCCCACTCGGAAGAGACCCAGTACTTC	CASSVAPHSEETQYF
TRBV27	TRBJ1-6	19	few	TRBD1	TGTGCCAGCAGTCCAAACAGGGGGTATGGGTCGAGCCCAAATTCACCCCTCCACTTT	CASSPNRGYGSSPNSPLHF
TRBV27	TRBJ2-3	12	.	.	TGTGCCAGCAGCGGGTACCCAGATACGCAGTATTTT	CASSGYPDTQYF
TRBV28	TRBJ1-1	13	.	TRBD1	TGTGCCAGCACGGACAGGGGGGGGTCTGAAGCTTTCTTT	CASTDRGGSEAFF
TRBV20-1	TRBJ2-5	14	few	TRBD1	TGCAGTGCTAGACCGGGACAGGGGGGCGATGAGCAGTACTTC	CSARPGQGGDEQYF
TRBV24-1	TRBJ2-5	14	.	.	TGTGCCACCAGTGATCTGTCCCCCTTGGAGACCCAGTACTTC	CATSDLSPLETQYF
TRBV4-3	TRBJ2-7	15	few	.	TGCGCCAGCAGCCAAGATAACGGGAGTTTCGGCGAGCAGTACTTC	CASSQDNGSFGEQYF
TRBV28	TRBJ2-1	15	.	.	TGTGCCAGCAGTTTTTACCCGGTCACGAACAATGAGCAGTTCTTC	CASSFYPVTNNEQFF
TRBV28	TRBJ2-3	19	.	TRBD2	TGTGCCAGCAGTTTATCAACCGGGACTAGCGGGACGAGCACAGATACGCAGTATTTT	CASSLSTGTSGTSTDTQYF
TRBV9	TRBJ2-7	14	few	TRBD1	TGTGCCAGCAGTGTCGGGACAGGGACCTACGAGCAGTACTTC	CASSVGTGTYEQYF
TRBV24-1	TRBJ2-2	17	.	.	TGTGCCACCAGCGCCCCTGGGGCAGGGGATGCGGCCGGGGAGCTGTTTTTT	CATSAPGAGDAAGELFF
TRBV2	TRBJ2-3	15	.	TRBD1	TGTGCCAGCAGTGAGCAGGGGGCAGACACAGATACGCAGTATTTT	CASSEQGADTDTQYF
TRBV29-1	TRBJ2-7	15	few	TRBD2	TGCAGCGTTGGGCTTTGGGAGGGTGGGCCCTACGAGCAGTACTTC	CSVGLWEGGPYEQYF
TRBV9	TRBJ2-5	15	once	.	TGTGCCAGCAGCCTTCTGTATGACCCCGGGGAGACCCAGTACTTC	CASSLLYDPGETQYF
TRBV20-1	TRBJ2-1	14	many	.	TGCAGTGCTCCTAGCGAAGCGGGTAACAATGAGCAGTTCTTC	CSAPSEAGNNEQFF
TRBV6-2/TRBV6-3	TRBJ2-1	16	.	.	TGTGCCAGCAGTACCTTTATCCAGAGCTCCTACAATGAGCAGTTCTTC	CASSTFIQSSYNEQFF
TRBV9	TRBJ2-5	15	.	.	TGTGCCAGCAGCGTAGCCCCAGGGAACCAAGAGACCCAGTACTTC	CASSVAPGNQETQYF
TRBV27	TRBJ1-6	13	.	.	TGCGCCAGCAGTTTTCGAGGATACTCACCCCTCCACTTT	CASSFRGYSPLHF
TRBV28	TRBJ2-7	15	.	.	TGTGCCAGCAGACAAGGGGGCGGGGCATACCACGAGCAGTACTTC	CASRQGGGAYHEQYF
TRBV13	TRBJ2-1	17	.	TRBD2	TGTGCCAGCGGAGAAATCGGGAGGCTAGCGGGTATAGGGGAGCAGTTCTTC	CASGEIGRLAGIGEQFF
TRBV10-3	TRBJ2-5	14	.	TRBD2	TGTGCCATCAGTGGGACTAGCGGGAGAGCCCTGCAGTACTTC	CAISGTSGRALQYF
TRBV29-1	TRBJ2-1	14	.	.	TGCAGCGTTGTCCAAGGCACAGGTTACAATGAGCAGTTCTTC	CSVVQGTGYNEQFF
TRBV28	TRBJ2-3	17	few	TRBD2	TGTGCCAGCAGTTTGGTAGGCGGGCGGGGGGGCGCAGATACGCAGTATTTT	CASSLVGGRGGADTQYF
TRBV3-1	TRBJ2-3	14	few	.	TGTGCCAGCAGCCAAGATGCGAGCACAGATACGCAGTATTTT	CASSQDASTDTQYF
TRBV9	TRBJ1-2	14	.	TRBD1	TGTGCCAGCAGCGACCGGGACAGGGGACTTGGCTACACCTTC	CASSDRDRGLGYTF
TRBV5-1	TRBJ2-7	20	.	TRBD2	TGCGCCAGCAGCTTAGCCTTAATATCAGGACTAGCGCATCGCTCCTACGAGCAGTACTTC	CASSLALISGLAHRSYEQYF
TRBV5-6	TRBJ2-6	16	.	.	TGTGCCAGCAGCTATCCAGGGATTTCCGGGGCCAACGTCCTGACTTTC	CASSYPGISGANVLTF
TRBV20-1	TRBJ2-1	14	.	.	TGCAGTGCCCACTGGGGGGACCCTCACAATGAGCAGTTCTTC	CSAHWGDPHNEQFF
TRBV20-1	TRBJ2-5	12	.	.	TGCAGTGCTACCGGACCCGGGGAGACCCAGTACTTC	CSATGPGETQYF
TRBV4-2	TRBJ2-3	15	few	.	TGTGCCAGCAGCCTCCAGCGGAGCGACACAGATACGCAGTATTTT	CASSLQRSDTDTQYF
TRBV2	TRBJ2-6	13	once	.	TGTGCCAGCACTCCGGATGGGGCCAACGTCCTGACTTTC	CASTPDGANVLTF
TRBV7-8	TRBJ2-5	13	.	.	TGTGCCAGCCTTGAGGGAGTGCGGGAGACCCAGTACTTC	CASLEGVRETQYF
TRBV3-1	TRBJ2-3	13	.	.	TGTGCCAGCAGCCAAGGGCGGAGAGATACGCAGTATTTT	CASSQGRRDTQYF
TRBV6-2/TRBV6-3	TRBJ2-3	15	.	.	TGTGCCAGCAGTTACGGGACTCGACCTTTCGATACGCAGTATTTT	CASSYGTRPFDTQYF
TRBV27	TRBJ2-2	14	.	.	TGTGCCAGCAGGACTGGGGTTGGGGCCGGGGAGCTGTTTTTT	CASRTGVGAGELFF
TRBV7-3	TRBJ1-1	13	many	.	TGTGCCAGCAGCTCGACAGTGAACACTGAAGCTTTCTTT	CASSSTVNTEAFF
TRBV28	TRBJ2-5	15	.	TRBD1	TGTGCCAGCAGTTTTGGGACAGGGGTTCGAGAGACCCAGTACTTC	CASSFGTGVRETQYF
TRBV7-9	TRBJ1-2	15	few	TRBD1	TGTGCCAGCAGCAACCCAGCAGGGGGGTTAGGTGGCTACACCTTC	CASSNPAGGLGGYTF
TRBV11-3	TRBJ1-5	13	.	.	TGTGCCAGCAGCTTAGGAGGTTATCAGCCCCAGCATTTT	CASSLGGYQPQHF
TRBV24-1	TRBJ1-5	14	.	.	TGTGCCACCAGTGGCCCAAGAGAGGGCCAGCCCCAGCATTTT	CATSGPREGQPQHF
TRBV2	TRBJ2-5	17	.	TRBD1	TGTGCCAGCCCCACCTACCCTGAAGGGACAGGACAAGAGACCCAGTACTTC	CASPTYPEGTGQETQYF
TRBV20-1	TRBJ2-3	17	.	TRBD2	TGCAGTGCTAGATCCGCCCCACGCGGGAGGAACACAGATACGCAGTATTTT	CSARSAPRGRNTDTQYF
TRBV9	TRBJ2-6	15	.	.	TGTGCCAGCAGCGATGGTAACTCTGGGGCCAACGTCCTGACTTTC	CASSDGNSGANVLTF
TRBV12-3/TRBV12-4	TRBJ2-5	14	.	.	TGTGCCAGCACCCCTGCGGTGCGGGTAGAGACCCAGTACTTC	CASTPAVRVETQYF
TRBV6-5	TRBJ2-5	15	few	.	TGTGCCAGCAGTTACTCCCCAGCGCTGGGCGAGACCCAGTACTTC	CASSYSPALGETQYF
TRBV6-1	TRBJ2-5	16	.	TRBD2	TGTGCCAGCACCCAAACTCGGACTAGCGGGGCTGAGACCCAGTACTTC	CASTQTRTSGAETQYF
TRBV4-2	TRBJ1-5	17	.	.	TGTGCCAGCAGCCAAGACAGGGGAATGGGAAGCAATCAGCCCCAGCATTTT	CASSQDRGMGSNQPQHF
TRBV5-6	TRBJ2-5	15	few	TRBD2	TGTGCCAGCAGCTTGACGGCCGGGGGAGGGGAGACCCAGTACTTC	CASSLTAGGGETQYF